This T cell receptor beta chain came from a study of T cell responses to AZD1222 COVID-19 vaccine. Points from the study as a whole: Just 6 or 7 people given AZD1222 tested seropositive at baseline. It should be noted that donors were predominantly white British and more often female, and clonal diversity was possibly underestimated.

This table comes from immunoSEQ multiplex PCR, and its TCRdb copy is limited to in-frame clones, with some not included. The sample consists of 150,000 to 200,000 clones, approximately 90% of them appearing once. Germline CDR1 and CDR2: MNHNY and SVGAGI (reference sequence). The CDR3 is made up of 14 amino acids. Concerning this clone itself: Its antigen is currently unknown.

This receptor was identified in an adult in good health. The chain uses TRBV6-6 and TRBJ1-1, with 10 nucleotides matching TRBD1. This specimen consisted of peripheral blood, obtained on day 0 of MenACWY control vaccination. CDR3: CESKSGTGDTEAFF. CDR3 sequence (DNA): TGTGAATCAAAATCCGGGACAGGGGACACTGAAGCTTTCTTT.